This TCR beta chain emerged from a study of shared clonotypes between healthy human individuals. Those who donated were healthy HIV-negative adults, with no recent acute infections or vaccinations reported. As regards this clone: Antigen unknown.

The study, taken as a whole, reports: Sequencing depth was predicted to influence how clonotypes are shared among donors.

Germline CDR1 is SGHDN and CDR2 is FVKESK. The CDR3 sequence is 17 residues long. V was pared by 1 base and J by 0 bases, with 8 bases of the junction left unmatched. The assay was immunoSEQ multiplex PCR, and TCRdb's table has in-frame clones only and misses some. Of 1.4 million or so clones in the sample, around 98.5% are singletons; the top ten hold over 0.3%. The specimen sequenced was naive CD4+ T cells sorted from blood. The subset here: CD45RA+ positively selected. The chain couples TRBV14 to TRBJ2-5; the match to TRBD2 covers 7 bases. The source of this sequence is a man between 25 and 39 years old in good health. CDR3 nucleotide sequence: TGTGCCAGCAGCCAAGTGGGATCAGCGGGGTACCAAGAGACCCAGTACTTC. This codes for CASSQVGSAGYQETQYF.